Sequencing of this TCR gamma chain was carried out in a study of γδ T cells in repeated Plasmodium falciparum infection. Study overall: Samples were taken at baseline, before some infections, and 21 days after each. Malian samples came from no-transmission periods or across acute febrile malaria episodes.

This clone was recorded many times. This DNA's translation and the protein TCRdb lists, from a much larger clone, do not match at residue 5, likely due to a read error; the protein shown is translated from the DNA. TCRdb reanalysed the multiplex PCR reads with CATT. The sample has more than 4,000 gamma-chain clones, around 3.5% seen once; the top ten hold roughly a third. Sample: gamma-delta T cells from blood. The TCR comes from a pool of human donors (malaria-infected and uninfected, not separated).

The CDR3 region is CALWGALEELGKKIKVF. The CDR3 DNA reads as TGTGCCTTGTGGGGGGCCCTGGAAGAGTTGGGCAAAAAAATCAAGGTATTT. The chain uses TRGV9 and TRGJP. TCRdb lists no J gene, so it was determined here by aligning the DNA to germline. The CDR3 runs to 17 residues. The germline V gene encodes CDR1 GITISATS and CDR2 ISYDGTV (reference sequence). The V segment lost 5 bases and the J segment 5 bases; nucleotides outside the gene matches: 9.